This T cell receptor (beta chain) was sequenced for a study of CD8 T cells in ankylosing spondylitis. V lost 8 bases, J lost 4 bases, and 11 bases lay in between. The germline CDR1 and CDR2 sequences are SNHLY and FYNNEI. The CDR3 length is 12 residues. Study results and caveats: Ankylosing spondylitis blood seemed to carry a telltale TCR beta motif made of about 8 highly homologous variants.

As regards this clonotype: What it binds is not known.

Using its own MiXCR run on the 5' RACE reads, TCRdb lists one record per CDR3 protein. The table shows fewer than 650,000 distinct CDR3 sequences, with 12% occurring only once. Material: blood, either unsorted or a sorted T cell fraction (not recorded which). The chain recombines TRBV2 with TRBJ1-1; unclear D gene. The TCR comes from a male donor with ankylosing spondylitis. The CDR3 region is CASHPFGTEAFF. The DNA of the CDR3 is TGTGCCAGCCACCCTTTCGGCACTGAAGCTTTCTTT.